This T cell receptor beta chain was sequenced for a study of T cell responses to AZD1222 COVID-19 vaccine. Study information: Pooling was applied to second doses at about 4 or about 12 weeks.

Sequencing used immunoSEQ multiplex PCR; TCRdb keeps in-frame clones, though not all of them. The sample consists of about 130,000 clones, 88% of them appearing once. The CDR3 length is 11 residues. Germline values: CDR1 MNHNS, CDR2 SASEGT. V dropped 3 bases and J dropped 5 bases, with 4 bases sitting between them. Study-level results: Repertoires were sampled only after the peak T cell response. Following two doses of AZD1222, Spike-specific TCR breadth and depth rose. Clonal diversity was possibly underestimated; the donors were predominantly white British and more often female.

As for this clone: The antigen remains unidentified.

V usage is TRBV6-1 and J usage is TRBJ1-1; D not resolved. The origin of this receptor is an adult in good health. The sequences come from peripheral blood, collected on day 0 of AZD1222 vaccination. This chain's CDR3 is CASSESTEAFF. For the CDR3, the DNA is TGTGCCAGCAGTGAGAGTACTGAAGCTTTCTTT.